A selection of T cell receptor beta chains follows, all from one sample in a study of shared clonotypes between healthy human individuals. Generated by immunoSEQ multiplex PCR, the TCRdb table keeps only in-frame clones and is missing some. The data show about 2 million clones, about 95% seen once. Sequencing used naive CD4+ T cells sorted from blood. The source of these receptors is a man younger than 35 in good health. Each CDR3 is given with its conserved first and last residue. Each record gives: J gene, V gene, D gene, clone size, CDR3 protein, CDR3 DNA. D genes are given only for firm matches. Clone size, where shown, is once, few, many, or a class for clones that have expanded.

TRBJ2-1,TRBV7-7,TRBD2,.,CASSKGLANNEQFF,TGTGCTAGCAGCAAGGGACTAGCGAACAATGAGCAGTTCTTC
TRBJ2-7,TRBV2,.,.,CASLSRETAAEQYF,TGTGCCAGCCTCTCGAGGGAAACCGCCGCCGAGCAGTACTTC
TRBJ2-6,TRBV11-2,TRBD1,.,CASSLRTGAVGANVLTF,TGTGCCAGCAGCCTCCGGACAGGGGCAGTTGGGGCCAACGTCCTGACTTTC
TRBJ2-3,TRBV4-3,.,.,CASSLVPGDTQYF,TGCGCCAGCAGCCTAGTCCCGGGAGATACGCAGTATTTT
TRBJ2-3,TRBV28,.,.,CASGGGTKADTQYF,TGTGCCAGCGGGGGCGGGACCAAAGCAGATACGCAGTATTTT
TRBJ2-6,TRBV7-2,.,.,CASTPFGAGANVLTF,TGTGCCAGCACCCCCTTTGGGGCTGGGGCCAACGTCCTGACTTTC
TRBJ2-7,TRBV6-5,.,.,CASMTVRAEPYF,TGTGCCAGCATGACAGTTCGGGCCGAACCCTACTTC
TRBJ2-1,TRBV6-5,TRBD2,.,CASSYVREARQFF,TGTGCCAGCAGTTACGTGCGGGAGGCGCGGCAGTTCTTC
TRBJ2-7,TRBV4-1,.,.,CASSQERQRSYYEQYF,TGCGCCAGCAGCCAAGAGAGACAGCGGAGTTACTACGAGCAGTACTTC
TRBJ2-2,TRBV6-5,TRBD1,once,CASRPTGGRTGELFF,TGTGCCAGCAGGCCCACAGGGGGACGGACCGGGGAGCTGTTTTTT
TRBJ2-2,TRBV11-2,.,.,CASSSPGSPGTGELFF,TGTGCCAGCAGCTCCCCTGGGTCCCCGGGGACCGGGGAGCTGTTTTTT
TRBJ1-2,TRBV6-5,.,.,CASSPRPGNYGYTF,TGTGCCAGCAGTCCCAGACCTGGGAACTATGGCTACACCTTC
TRBJ2-2,TRBV9,.,.,CASSVGGTPNTGELFF,TGTGCCAGCAGCGTAGGGGGGACACCGAACACCGGGGAGCTGTTTTTT
TRBJ2-7,TRBV9,.,.,CASSASPGVDEQYF,TGTGCCAGCAGCGCCTCTCCGGGGGTCGACGAGCAGTACTTC
TRBJ1-2,TRBV6-5,TRBD1,.,CASTGTGFGYTF,TGTGCCAGCACCGGGACAGGGTTTGGCTACACCTTC
TRBJ2-7,TRBV5-1,.,.,CASSLGHIYEQYF,TGCGCCAGCAGCCTCGGACATATCTACGAGCAGTACTTC
TRBJ1-2,TRBV25-1,TRBD1,once,CASSSGQGRYGYTF,TGTGCCAGCAGCTCCGGACAGGGGAGGTATGGCTACACCTTC
TRBJ1-2,TRBV7-2,TRBD1,.,CASRPGTGGGYTF,TGTGCCAGCAGACCAGGGACAGGGGGCGGCTACACCTTC
TRBJ1-3,TRBV4-1,.,once,CASSQAIGVGGADTIYF,TGCGCCAGCAGCCAAGCCATCGGAGTCGGAGGAGCGGACACCATATATTTT
TRBJ2-6,TRBV9,.,.,CASSPSGGGTGANVLTF,TGTGCCAGCAGCCCCTCTGGGGGTGGTACTGGGGCCAACGTCCTGACTTTC
TRBJ1-2,TRBV2,TRBD1,.,CASSDWTGGYGYTF,TGTGCCAGCAGTGATTGGACAGGCGGCTATGGCTACACCTTC
TRBJ2-3,TRBV10-1,TRBD2,.,CASSELAGPSSTDTQYF,TGCGCCAGCAGTGAACTAGCGGGACCGTCGAGCACAGATACGCAGTATTTT
TRBJ2-4,TRBV5-1,TRBD1,.,CASSIGQGSNVKAKNIQYF,TGCGCCAGCAGCATAGGACAGGGTAGTAATGTTAAGGCCAAAAACATTCAGTACTTC
TRBJ2-5,TRBV2,.,.,CASGTGAGQETQYF,TGTGCCAGCGGTACGGGGGCGGGCCAAGAGACCCAGTACTTC
TRBJ1-5,TRBV28,.,.,CASTRAPGSQPQHF,TGTGCCAGCACTCGAGCTCCAGGGTCCCAGCCCCAGCATTTT
TRBJ2-7,TRBV11-2,TRBD1,once,CASSSLDRASYEQYF,TGTGCCAGCAGCTCGTTAGACAGGGCTTCCTACGAGCAGTACTTC
TRBJ1-6,TRBV27,TRBD1,.,CATRDSSYNSPLHF,TGTGCCACACGGGACAGCTCCTATAATTCACCCCTCCACTTT